This entry concerns a single T cell receptor beta chain. The antigen is unknown. A read error may be the cause here, since a much bigger clone is one base away. Germline V lookup: CDR1 SEHNR, CDR2 FQNEAQ (reference sequence). This CDR3 is 11 amino acids long. At the time of active disease, bone marrow was collected from every patient. The sample is drawn from a study of read filtering for tumor transcriptome and immune sequencing. Study as a whole: IR-seq gave about 4 to 10.27 million TCR reads per sample; RNA-seq gave about 75 to 1,400. Whole-study findings and limits: This fraction held mixed bone marrow immune cells after CD138-negative sorting.

This library used approximately 0.4 ug RNA and molecular barcoded adaptors spanning alpha/delta and beta/gamma chains. TCRdb redid the calling of the reads with MiXCR, one entry per CDR3 protein. This sample has 75,000 to 95,000 distinct CDR3 sequences, with around a fifth found just once. What was sequenced was a population of CD138-negative cells sorted from bone marrow. This receptor was obtained from a donor aged 40 or older with multiple myeloma. V gene TRBV7-9 combines with J gene TRBJ1-4; no clear D gene. CDR3 in amino acids: CASSFNDKLFF. The CDR3 DNA reads TGTGCCAGCAGCTTTAATGATAAACTGTTTTTT.